Shown below are 27 T cell receptor beta chains from a single sample sequenced in a study of regulatory T cells in long-lasting Graves disease. Time point indicated: newly diagnosed GD, antithyroid drugs for less than 3 months. With RNA extracted from PBMCs as input, the TCR library was made. Investigators prepared the TCR beta libraries by applying iRepertoire HTBI primers and Arm-PCR of CDR3 regions. TCRdb reprocessed the multiplex PCR reads via MiXCR and lists one record per CDR3 protein. The profile shows more than 450,000 distinct CDR3 sequences, around 11% of them singletons. The sample was also reused in another study, on T cells in Graves' hyperthyroidism and ophthalmopathy.

Sequencing was performed on peripheral blood mononuclear cells (PBMCs), taken at new diagnosis, from a patient treated with antithyroid drugs. These receptors were collected from a woman between 25 and 40 years old with Graves disease.

On this clonotype itself: Germline and junction disagree at one end, which may indicate a read error. V and J are TRBV6-1 and TRBJ2-3; D might be TRBD1 (6 bases). The J call is in doubt because the DNA end fits TRBJ2-5 better. Germline CDR1 and CDR2: MNHNS and SASEGT. The CDR3 loop spans 16 amino acids. The CDR3 loop is CASSLSQGEGQEAQYF. The CDR3 coding sequence is TGTGCCAGCAGTCTTTCCCAGGGTGAGGGACAAGAGGCCCAGTACTTC.

This clonotype was detected many times. V usage is TRBV27 and J usage is TRBJ2-7, with 10 bases lining up with TRBD2. The CDR3 is made up of 16 amino acids. From germline, CDR1 is MNHEY and CDR2 SMNVEV (reference sequence). Trimming removed 3 bases from V and 4 bases from J; junction bases left unmatched: 9. CDR3 in DNA: TGTGCCAGCAGTTTTTTAGCGGGAGGTTCTTCTTACGAGCAGTACTTC. This sequence encodes CASSFLAGGSSYEQYF.

This clonotype was seen at least ten times. The chain links TRBV6-1 to TRBJ1-4, with a weak D call TRBD1 (6 bases). The CDR3 has 19 residues. The germline V gene encodes CDR1 MNHNS and CDR2 SASEGT. Trimming pared 8 bases from V and 0 bases from J, leaving 25 bases between. The chain's CDR3 is CASANRMGGAGSTNEKLFF. The CDR3 region has the DNA TGTGCCAGCGCCAATCGGATGGGGGGCGCTGGTTCAACTAATGAAAAACTGTTTTTT.

In its sample, this clonotype was seen a few times. The chain joins TRBV20-1 to TRBJ2-7, with 8 bases lining up with TRBD2. Trimming cost V 0 bases and J 0 bases; bases outside gene matches: 1. The CDR3 is made up of 14 amino acids. Germline CDR1 is DFQATT and CDR2 is SNEGSKA (reference sequence). As DNA, the CDR3 is TGCAGTGCTAGAGAAGCGGGAGTCTCCTACGAGCAGTACTTC. It yields the protein CSAREAGVSYEQYF.

This clonotype has ten or more counts. The chain employs TRBV11-2 and TRBJ2-5; 10 bases align to TRBD1. J lost 2 bases, V lost 4 bases, and 10 bases had no gene match. The germline V gene encodes CDR1 SGHAT and CDR2 FQNNGV. The CDR3 contains 17 residues. The CDR3 DNA sequence: TGTGCCAGCAGCTCACGCCTACCGGGACAGGGGCAAGAGACCCAGTACTTC. Translated: CASSSRLPGQGQETQYF.

The table lists this clonotype with a few counts. The chain joins TRBV25-1 to TRBJ2-2; the D call may be TRBD1 or TRBD2 (7 bases each). The CDR3 is 16 residues long. With 4 bases removed from V and 3 bases from J, the gap between germline ends came to 15 bases. Germline CDR1 and CDR2: MGHDK and SYGVNS. The CDR3 reads CASSAPGGAYTGELFF. The DNA of the CDR3 is TGTGCCAGCAGTGCTCCAGGGGGGGCGTACACCGGGGAGCTGTTTTTT.

V and J are TRBV18 and TRBJ1-1, with TRBD1 identical over 7 bases. Germline CDR1 and CDR2: KGHSH and LQKENI. Germline trimming cut 3 bases from V and 3 bases from J; bases unmatched to any gene: 7. The CDR3 contains 15 residues. The CDR3 nucleotides read TGTGCCAGCTCACCTGTCGCCCAGGGGGACACTGAAGCTTTCTTT. Translated, it gives CASSPVAQGDTEAFF.

This clonotype occurred a few times. J is TRBJ2-3 and V is TRBV20-1, with 7 bases fitting TRBD1. The CDR3 has 13 residues. Germline V gives CDR1 DFQATT, CDR2 SNEGSKA (reference sequence). J gave up 1 base and V 5 bases, and 3 bases lay outside the gene matches. The chain's CDR3 is CSAPDRGTDTQYF. As DNA, the CDR3 is TGCAGTGCTCCCGACAGGGGCACAGATACGCAGTATTTT.

This clonotype was detected ten times or more. The chain joins TRBV24-1 to TRBJ1-3; D gene ambiguous. CDR1 is KGHDR, CDR2 SFDVKD, per germline. V lost 2 bases, J lost 4 bases, and 8 bases lay in between. CDR3 length equals 14 residues. The chain's CDR3 is CATSDSLAGNTIYF. The CDR3 region has the DNA TGTGCCACCAGTGATTCGCTAGCCGGAAACACCATATATTTT.

This clonotype was counted ten times or more. V is TRBV19 and J is TRBJ1-1; D call uncertain. CDR1 is LNHDA, CDR2 SQIVND, per germline (reference sequence). CDR3 length: 13 amino acids. The V end was cut by 7 bases, the J end by 1 base, with 10 bases between. Here the CDR3 reads CASTTTPNTEAFF. CDR3 nucleotides: TGTGCCAGTACGACCACACCGAACACTGAAGCTTTCTTT.

This clonotype was observed at least ten times. A much larger clone lies one base from this, so it may be a read error. The J gene is TRBJ2-5, the V gene TRBV2; TRBD2 matches 13 bases. V was pared by 2 bases and J by 2 bases, with 8 bases of the junction left unmatched. Germline lookup yields CDR1 SNHLY and CDR2 FYNNEI. This CDR3 is 18 amino acids long. The CDR3 loop reads CASSESTSGRHYQETQYF. CDR3 DNA sequence: TGTGCCAGCAGTGAATCGACTAGCGGGAGGCATTATCAAGAGACCCAGTACTTC.

This clonotype was picked up a small number of times. V is TRBV15 and J is TRBJ2-5; D is unresolved. The germline V gene has CDR1 LNHNV and CDR2 YYDKDF (reference sequence). The CDR3 extends over 15 amino acids. Between the trimmed V and J ends, which lost 3 bases and 4 bases, there was a span of 15 bases. The CDR3 nucleotides are TGTGCCACCAGCAGGGGAAAGGGATTTTTAGAGACCCAGTACTTC. Translating it yields CATSRGKGFLETQYF.

This clonotype was detected ten times or more. CDR3 sequence: CAISDAVGEQYF. The CDR3 nucleotides read TGTGCCATCAGTGACGCTGTCGGCGAGCAGTACTTC. The chain employs TRBV10-3 and TRBJ2-7; D is unresolved. CDR1 is ENHRY, CDR2 SYGVKD, per germline. Trimming removed 3 bases at V and 6 bases at J, with 9 bases between. The CDR3 loop spans 12 amino acids.

This rearrangement joins TRBV10-3 to TRBJ1-1; D is unresolved. V was trimmed by 3 bases and J by 1 base, leaving 6 bases between them. The CDR3 is 13 residues long. From germline, CDR1 is ENHRY and CDR2 SYGVKD. The CDR3 sequence: CAISDWGNTEAFF. CDR3 coding DNA: TGTGCCATCAGTGACTGGGGGAACACTGAAGCTTTCTTT.

Only a few counts were recorded for this clonotype. The rearrangement joins TRBV20-1 to TRBJ1-2; TRBD1 aligns across 7 bases. Germline CDR1 is DFQATT and CDR2 is SNEGSKA (reference sequence). This CDR3 has 15 residues. The V gene end was trimmed by 5 bases and the J gene end by 5 bases; junction bases not matched to a gene: 14. CDR3 protein: CSASTGLTGVYGYTF. The DNA for the CDR3 is TGCAGTGCTTCCACAGGCCTAACAGGGGTATATGGCTACACCTTC.

CDR3 region: CASSQDLGLYYEQYF. CDR3 coding DNA: TGTGCCAGCAGCCAAGACCTGGGACTATACTACGAGCAGTACTTC. The chain uses TRBV12-3 or TRBV12-4 and TRBJ2-7, with 7 bases that match TRBD2. The CDR3 runs to 15 residues. After removal of 6 bases from V and 3 bases from J, the junction contained 11 bases not matched to a gene.

This clonotype was found many times. The chain recombines TRBV5-1 with TRBJ2-1; D is unresolved. Per the germline V gene, CDR1 is SGHRS and CDR2 is YFSETQ. The V end was cut by 4 bases, the J end by 0 bases, with 14 bases between. This CDR3 is built from 16 residues. The CDR3 here is CASSPRRPSSYNEQFF. DNA of the CDR3: TGCGCCAGCAGCCCCAGGCGGCCAAGCTCCTACAATGAGCAGTTCTTC. Based on the CDR3 plus reference TRBV5-1 and TRBJ2-1, the full variable domain is KAGVTQTPRYLIKTRGQQVTLSCSPISGHRSVSWYQQTPGQGLQFLFEYFSETQRNKGNFPGRFSGRQFSNSRSEMNVSTLELGDSALYLCASSPRRPSSYNEQFFGPGTRLTVL.

The chain employs TRBV5-1 and TRBJ1-1; 7 bases map to TRBD1. The CDR3 loop spans 14 amino acids. V was pared by 3 bases and J by 4 bases, with 6 bases of the junction left unmatched. CDR1 is SGHRS and CDR2 is YFSETQ in the germline V gene. The CDR3: CASSWGQSSTEAFF. Here the CDR3 DNA reads TGCGCCAGCAGCTGGGGACAGTCGAGCACTGAAGCTTTCTTT.

The V call is TRBV24-1, the J call TRBJ2-3; D possibly uses TRBD1 or TRBD2 (5 bases each). Trimming left V 5 bases short and J 4 bases short, with 18 bases between. Germline V lookup: CDR1 KGHDR, CDR2 SFDVKD. CDR3 length: 16 amino acids. The CDR3 DNA reads as TGTGCCACCAGTGGCTCGGGGACCTCGGGGCCAGATACGCAGTATTTT. It yields the protein CATSGSGTSGPDTQYF.

At least ten counts were recorded for this clonotype. A junction end diverges from the germline sequence, so it may reflect a read error. V is TRBV27 and J is TRBJ2-7, with 10 bases lining up with TRBD2. The CDR3 is 14 residues long. Germline-derived CDR1 and CDR2 are MNHEY and SMNVEV (reference sequence). CDR3 nucleotides: TGTGCCAGCAGTTTACACGGGACTAGCGAGGCGAATAACTTC. Translation: CASSLHGTSEANNF.

This clonotype was observed at least ten times. The chain uses TRBV12-3 or TRBV12-4 and TRBJ1-5; 9 bases map to TRBD1. The CDR3 loop spans 12 amino acids. J lost 7 bases, V lost 8 bases, and 3 bases had no gene match. The CDR3 DNA follows: TGTGCCAGCGGGACAGGGTTACAGCCCCAGCATTTT. This encodes CASGTGLQPQHF.

This clonotype was seen at least ten times. The J gene is TRBJ1-1, the V gene TRBV30; a weak D match, TRBD1 (6 bases). This CDR3 has 11 residues. Germline assignment: CDR1 GTSNPN and CDR2 SVGIG (reference sequence). Trimming took off 4 bases at V and 11 bases at J, with 14 bases between the two ends. CDR3 residues: CAWNAGAGAFF. The CDR3 nucleotides are TGTGCCTGGAATGCAGGGGCCGGGGCTTTCTTT.

This clonotype was seen more than once but under ten times. A much bigger clone sits one base away, suggesting this may be a read error. The V call is TRBV6-9, the J call TRBJ1-1; D is uncertain. The CDR3 consists of 16 residues. Per germline, CDR1 MNHGY and CDR2 SVAAGI. Trimming removed 3 bases at V and 0 bases at J, with 14 bases between. CDR3 DNA sequence: TGTGCCAGCAGTTACTCTACAGTGAAGATGAACACTGAAGCTTTCTTT. Translation: CASSYSTVKMNTEAFF.

This clonotype was seen ten or more times. This chain uses TRBV29-1 with TRBJ2-3; D is undetermined. Germline V gene sequence: CDR1 SQVTM, CDR2 ANQGSEA. With 8 bases removed from V and 6 bases from J, the gap between germline ends came to 15 bases. The CDR3 has 12 residues. The CDR3 DNA reads TGCAGCCTTAAGCCTACCTGGGATACGCAGTATTTT. Encoded protein: CSLKPTWDTQYF.

This clonotype has ten or more counts. The chain couples TRBV12-3 or TRBV12-4 to TRBJ2-1, with D perhaps matching TRBD2 (6 bases). The CDR3 runs 14 residues. Trimming took off 5 bases at V and 13 bases at J, with 21 bases between the two ends. CDR3 protein: CASSRDLATPRQFF. CDR3 bases: TGTGCCAGCAGTCGGGACTTAGCCACTCCCCGACAGTTCTTC.

This clonotype was counted ten times or more. The genes are TRBV18 and TRBJ2-5, with unresolved D. CDR3 length: 11 residues. Germline CDR1 KGHSH, CDR2 LQKENI. Trimming stripped 5 bases from V and 5 bases from J, with 6 bases between. The CDR3 is CASSSEETQYF. The CDR3 DNA reads as TGTGCCAGCTCATCGGAGGAGACCCAGTACTTC.

This clonotype showed up just a few times. The rearrangement links TRBV11-2 to TRBJ2-1, with 9 bases identical to TRBD2. V shed 4 bases, J shed 5 bases, and the junction held 15 bases outside the gene matches. The V gene's germline CDR1 is SGHAT and CDR2 FQNNGV. The length of the CDR3 is 18 residues. The CDR3 loop reads CASSSPGLAFQVHNEQFF. CDR3 bases: TGTGCCAGCAGCTCACCGGGACTAGCCTTCCAAGTCCACAATGAGCAGTTCTTC.